Following are 11 T cell receptor beta chains from one sample sequenced in a study of human T cells and chemical hapten exposure. Stated time point: pre-sensitization, week 0. Documented treatment: therapeutic diphenylcyclopropenone sensitization with weekly scalp DPC. In TCRdb, the RACE reads were re-called with MiXCR into one record per CDR3 protein. The sample includes around 330,000 distinct CDR3 sequences, about 5.4% seen only once; the top ten take about 8.2%. The material sequenced was whole blood, taken in connection with sensitization to the hapten diphenylcyclopropenone (DPC). The receptor set was obtained from a woman in her late teens or twenties with alopecia areata. Some clones in this sample may be carry-over from other donors' samples.

This clonotype was counted between two and nine times. The rearrangement uses TRBV5-6 and TRBJ2-7, with D perhaps matching TRBD2 (7 bases). The V gene lost 2 bases and the J gene lost 3 bases, with 15 bases spanning the gap. Germline V CDR1 and CDR2: SGHDT, YYEEEE. This CDR3 is built from 15 residues. CDR3 coding DNA: TGTGCCAGCAGCTTATTTGGCGGGGGCCACTACGAGCAGTACTTC. Amino acid sequence: CASSLFGGGHYEQYF.

This clonotype was counted at least ten times. V is TRBV12-3 or TRBV12-4 and J is TRBJ2-3; perhaps TRBD1 as D (6 bases). V was trimmed by 5 bases and J by 2 bases, leaving 14 bases between them. This CDR3 is 15 amino acids long. The CDR3 protein is CASSLGTQPTDTQYF. DNA for the CDR3: TGTGCCAGCAGTCTCGGGACACAACCCACAGATACGCAGTATTTT.

J is TRBJ2-1 and V is TRBV6-5; 7 positions agree with TRBD2. CDR1 is MNHEY, CDR2 SVGAGI, per germline. The CDR3 is 13 residues long. V lost 8 bases, J lost 3 bases, and 4 bases stayed unmatched. The CDR3 loop is CASGGDVYNEQFF. The CDR3, as DNA: TGTGCCAGCGGGGGGGACGTCTACAATGAGCAGTTCTTC.

Only a few counts were recorded for this clonotype. J is TRBJ2-1 and V is TRBV5-1; D is undetermined. Germline loops: CDR1 SGHRS, CDR2 YFSETQ. The CDR3 is made up of 11 amino acids. V was clipped by 2 bases and J by 8 bases, with 5 bases between them. The CDR3 bases are TGCGCCAGCAGCTTAGCCCATGAGCAGTTCTTC. This encodes CASSLAHEQFF.

This rearrangement joins TRBV18 to TRBJ1-3; D is perhaps TRBD1 (5 bases). Trimming removed 11 bases at V and 0 bases at J, with 20 bases between. CDR3 size: 16 residues. Looked up from germline, CDR1 is KGHSH and CDR2 is LQKENI. The CDR3 bases are TGTGCCTCCGGGAGGGGCCAATTTGACTCTGGAAACACCATATATTTT. Protein product: CASGRGQFDSGNTIYF.

This chain uses TRBV5-5 with TRBJ2-4, with D possibly matching TRBD2 (6 bases). Germline loops: CDR1 SGHKS, CDR2 YYEKEE (reference sequence). Trimming cost V 0 bases and J 8 bases, with 12 bases left between them. CDR3 length equals 14 residues. CDR3 loop: CASSLEARRDIQYF. The CDR3 region has the DNA TGTGCCAGCAGCTTGGAAGCGAGGAGGGACATTCAGTACTTC.

This clonotype was found many times. This chain connects TRBV7-9 to TRBJ1-3; D might be TRBD1 (6 bases). From germline, CDR1 is SEHNR and CDR2 FQNEAQ (reference sequence). This CDR3 contains 16 residues. The V end lost 4 bases, the J end lost 0 bases, and 13 bases lay between the germline ends. DNA for the CDR3: TGTGCCAGCAGCTCCAGGGGTTCCCCCTCTGGAAACACCATATATTTT. As protein: CASSSRGSPSGNTIYF. The full variable domain, completed using reference TRBV7-9 and TRBJ1-3, is DTGVSQNPRHKITKRGQNVTFRCDPISEHNRLYWYRQTLGQGPEFLTYFQNEAQLEKSRLLSDRFSAERPKGSFSTLEIQRTEQGDSAMYLCASSSRGSPSGNTIYFGEGSWLTVV.

This clonotype was counted at least ten times. The rearrangement joins TRBV27 to TRBJ1-5; perhaps TRBD1 as D (5 bases). The ends were cut back, 10 bases at V and 2 bases at J, with 18 bases in the middle. Per the germline V gene, CDR1 is MNHEY and CDR2 is SMNVEV (reference sequence). The CDR3 has 15 residues. DNA for the CDR3: TGTGCCACCTCAATCGGGGCCGTCGGCAATCAGCCCCAGCATTTT. Translating it yields CATSIGAVGNQPQHF.

The gene calls are TRBV7-9 and TRBJ1-1; D possibly corresponds to TRBD1 (5 bases). V lost 4 bases, J lost 5 bases, and 8 bases lay in between. The CDR3 loop spans 12 amino acids. CDR1 is SEHNR and CDR2 is FQNEAQ in the germline V gene (reference sequence). The DNA of the CDR3 is TGTGCCAGCAGCTCCAGGGCTACTGAAGCTTTCTTT. It encodes CASSSRATEAFF.

This clonotype has at least ten counts. This chain links TRBV20-1 with TRBJ2-3; no clear D. Trimming pared 3 bases from V and 6 bases from J, leaving 10 bases between. This CDR3 has 12 amino acids. CDR1 is DFQATT, CDR2 SNEGSKA, per germline (reference sequence). In DNA form, the CDR3 reads TGCAGTGCTAGTGGCAGGACCGATACGCAGTATTTT. It is translated as CSASGRTDTQYF.

This clonotype was seen at least ten times. This chain links TRBV18 with TRBJ1-1; no clear D gene. CDR3 length equals 13 residues. The germline gives CDR1 KGHSH, CDR2 LQKENI. Trimming left V 2 bases short and J 8 bases short, with 12 bases between. The CDR3 sequence: CASSPREALEAFF. In nucleotides, the CDR3 is TGTGCCAGCTCACCAAGAGAAGCATTGGAAGCTTTCTTT.